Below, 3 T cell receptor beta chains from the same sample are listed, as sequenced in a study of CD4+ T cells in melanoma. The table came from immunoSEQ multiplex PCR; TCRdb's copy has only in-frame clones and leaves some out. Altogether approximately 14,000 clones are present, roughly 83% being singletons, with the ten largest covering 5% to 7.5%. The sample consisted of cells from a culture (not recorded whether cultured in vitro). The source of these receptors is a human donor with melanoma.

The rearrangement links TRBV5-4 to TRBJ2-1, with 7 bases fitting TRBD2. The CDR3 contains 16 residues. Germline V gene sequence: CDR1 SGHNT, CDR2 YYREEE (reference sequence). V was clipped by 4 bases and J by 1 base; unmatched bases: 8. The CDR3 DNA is TGTGCCAGCAGCGACAAAGCGGGGCGTTCCTACAATGAGCAGTTCTTC. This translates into CASSDKAGRSYNEQFF.

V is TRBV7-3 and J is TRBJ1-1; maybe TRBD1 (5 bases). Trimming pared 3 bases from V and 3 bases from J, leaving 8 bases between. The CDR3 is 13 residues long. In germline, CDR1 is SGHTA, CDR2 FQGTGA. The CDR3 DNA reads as TGTGCCAGCAGCTTCTCCAGGGACACTGAAGCTTTCTTT. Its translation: CASSFSRDTEAFF.

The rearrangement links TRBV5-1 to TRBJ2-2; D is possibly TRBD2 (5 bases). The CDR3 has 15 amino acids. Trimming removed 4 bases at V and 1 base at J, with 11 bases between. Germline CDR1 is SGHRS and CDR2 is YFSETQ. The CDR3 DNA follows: TGCGCCAGCAGCCCGCCGGGGAGGAACACCGGGGAGCTGTTTTTT. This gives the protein CASSPPGRNTGELFF.